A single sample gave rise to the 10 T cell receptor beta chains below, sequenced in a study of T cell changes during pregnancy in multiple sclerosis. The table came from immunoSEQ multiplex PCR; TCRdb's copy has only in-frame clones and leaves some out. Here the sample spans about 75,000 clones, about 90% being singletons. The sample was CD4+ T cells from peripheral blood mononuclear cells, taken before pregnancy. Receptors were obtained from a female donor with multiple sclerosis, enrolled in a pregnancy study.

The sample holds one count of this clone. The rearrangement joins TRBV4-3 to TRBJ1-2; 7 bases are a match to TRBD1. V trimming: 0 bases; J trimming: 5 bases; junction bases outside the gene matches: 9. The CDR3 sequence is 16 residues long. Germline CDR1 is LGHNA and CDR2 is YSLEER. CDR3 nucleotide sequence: TGCGCCAGCAGCCAAGAGGGACAGCCGCGCCGTTATGGCTACACCTTC. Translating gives CASSQEGQPRRYGYTF.

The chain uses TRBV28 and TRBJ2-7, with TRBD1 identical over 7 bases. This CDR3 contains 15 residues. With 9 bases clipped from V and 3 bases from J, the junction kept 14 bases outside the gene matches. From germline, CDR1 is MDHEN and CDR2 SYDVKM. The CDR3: CASSANRGRYYEQYF. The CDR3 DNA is TGTGCCAGTTCCGCTAACAGGGGCCGCTACTACGAGCAGTACTTC. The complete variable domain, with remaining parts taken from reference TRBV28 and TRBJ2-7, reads DVKVTQSSRYLVKRTGEKVFLECVQDMDHENMFWYRQDPGLGLRLIYFSYDVKMKEKGDIPEGYSVSREKKERFSLILESASTNQTSMYLCASSANRGRYYEQYFGPGTRLTVT.

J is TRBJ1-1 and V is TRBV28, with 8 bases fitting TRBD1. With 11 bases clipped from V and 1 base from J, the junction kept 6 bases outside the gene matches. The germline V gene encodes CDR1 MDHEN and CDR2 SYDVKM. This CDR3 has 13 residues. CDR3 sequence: CAALDRGNTEAFF. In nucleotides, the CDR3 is TGTGCCGCTCTCGACAGGGGGAACACTGAAGCTTTCTTT.

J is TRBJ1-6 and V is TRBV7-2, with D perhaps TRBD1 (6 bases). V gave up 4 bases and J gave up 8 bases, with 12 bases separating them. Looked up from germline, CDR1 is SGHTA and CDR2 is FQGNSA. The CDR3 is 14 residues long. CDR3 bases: TGTGCCAGCAGCTCAGGGGTAATCGATTCACCCCTCCACTTT. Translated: CASSSGVIDSPLHF.

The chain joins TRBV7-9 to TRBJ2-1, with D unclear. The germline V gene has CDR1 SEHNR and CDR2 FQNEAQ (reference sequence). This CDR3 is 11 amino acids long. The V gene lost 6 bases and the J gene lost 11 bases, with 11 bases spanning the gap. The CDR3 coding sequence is TGTGCCAGCAGTTTCAAGGAGCAGCAGTTCTTC. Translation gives CASSFKEQQFF.

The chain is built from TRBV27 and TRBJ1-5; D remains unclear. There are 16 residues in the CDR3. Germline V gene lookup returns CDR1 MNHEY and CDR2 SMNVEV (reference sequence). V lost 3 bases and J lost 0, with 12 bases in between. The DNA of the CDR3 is TGTGCCAGCAGTTTGCGGGAGCCGTATAGCAATCAGCCCCAGCATTTT. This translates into CASSLREPYSNQPQHF.

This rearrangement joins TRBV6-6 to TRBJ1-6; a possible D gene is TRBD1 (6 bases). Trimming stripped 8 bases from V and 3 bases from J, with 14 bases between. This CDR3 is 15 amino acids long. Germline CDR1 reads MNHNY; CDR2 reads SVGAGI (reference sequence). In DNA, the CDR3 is TGTGCCAGCGTAAGACAGGAGTTCTATAATTCACCCCTCCACTTT. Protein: CASVRQEFYNSPLHF.

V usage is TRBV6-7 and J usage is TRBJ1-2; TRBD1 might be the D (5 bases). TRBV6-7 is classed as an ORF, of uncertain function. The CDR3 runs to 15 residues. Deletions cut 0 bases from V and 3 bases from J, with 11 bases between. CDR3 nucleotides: TGTGCCAGCAGTTACTCGGGGGGGTTCCACTATGGCTACACCTTC. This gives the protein CASSYSGGFHYGYTF.

CDR3 sequence: CASQESTGSSGEQFF. The CDR3 DNA follows: TGTGCCAGCCAGGAATCTACAGGGTCCTCCGGTGAGCAGTTCTTC. The chain couples TRBV18 to TRBJ2-1; D is possibly TRBD1 (6 bases). The CDR3 runs 15 residues. V was cut by 8 bases and J by 9 bases, with 23 bases left in between. Germline assignment: CDR1 KGHSH and CDR2 LQKENI. The full variable domain, its missing parts supplied by reference TRBV18 and TRBJ2-1, is NAGVMQNPRHLVRRRGQEARLRCSPMKGHSHVYWYRQLPEEGLKFMVYLQKENIIDESGMPKERFSAEFPKEGPSILRIQQVVRGDSAAYFCASQESTGSSGEQFFGPGTRLTVL.

The DNA of the CDR3 is TGTGCCAGCAGCGTGACAACAGAGAAAAACATTCAGTACTTC. The encoded protein is CASSVTTEKNIQYF. The rearrangement uses TRBV5-4 and TRBJ2-4; no clear D. V was trimmed by 4 bases and J by 4 bases, leaving 12 bases between them. The length of the CDR3 is 14 residues. The V gene's germline CDR1 is SGHNT and CDR2 YYREEE (reference sequence).